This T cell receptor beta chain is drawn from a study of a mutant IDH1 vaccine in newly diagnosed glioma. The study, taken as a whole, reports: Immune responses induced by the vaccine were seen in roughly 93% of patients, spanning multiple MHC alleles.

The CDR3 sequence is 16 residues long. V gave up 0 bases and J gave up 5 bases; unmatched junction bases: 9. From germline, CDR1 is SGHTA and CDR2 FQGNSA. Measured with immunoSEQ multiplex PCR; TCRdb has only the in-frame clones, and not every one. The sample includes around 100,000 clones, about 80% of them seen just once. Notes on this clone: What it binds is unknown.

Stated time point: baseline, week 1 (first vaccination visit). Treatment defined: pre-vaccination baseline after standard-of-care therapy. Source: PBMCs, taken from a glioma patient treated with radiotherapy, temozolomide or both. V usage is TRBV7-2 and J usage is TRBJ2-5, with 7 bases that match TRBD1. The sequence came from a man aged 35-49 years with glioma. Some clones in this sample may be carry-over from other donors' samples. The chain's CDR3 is CASSLAGGRPTETQYF. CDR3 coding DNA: TGTGCCAGCAGCTTAGCAGGGGGCAGACCGACGGAGACCCAGTACTTC. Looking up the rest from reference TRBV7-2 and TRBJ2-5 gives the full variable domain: GAGVSQSPSNKVTEKGKDVELRCDPISGHTALYWYRQSLGQGLEFLIYFQGNSAPDKSGLPSDRFSAERTGGSVSTLTIQRTQQEDSAVYLCASSLAGGRPTETQYFGPGTRLLVL.